This T cell receptor beta chain was found in a study of blood T cells in healthy people across ages. Study-level results: The study could not conclusively compare naive and antigen-experienced cells, given its unsorted PBMCs. Naive CD4+ cells and diversity were both higher in long-lived donors than in aged donors. For the donors, CMV status was unknown and possibly confounded expanded clonotype changes.

For the second PCR, which ran for about 6 to 11 cycles, a sample-barcoded 5' primer and a J-beta primer mix were used. Each of the cDNA molecules was tagged by a template-switch adaptor with 12 random nucleotides. Each CDR3 protein gets one entry after TCRdb re-called the 5' RACE reads with MiXCR. The data show around 1.5 million distinct CDR3 sequences, roughly 60% seen once. V was cut by 6 bases and J by 5 bases, with 11 bases left in between. Germline V CDR1 and CDR2: DFQATT, SNEGSKA (reference sequence). The CDR3 runs 11 residues. Comments on this clonotype: The target antigen is unknown.

The V gene is TRBV20-1, the J gene TRBJ2-7, with D tentatively TRBD1 (6 bases). The source of this sequence is a man aged 18-30 years in good health. Sequenced sample: blood. The CDR3 coding sequence is TGCAGTGCCTTCACAGGGAACGAGCAGTACTTC. Translation gives CSAFTGNEQYF.